Presented here are 28 T cell receptor beta chains from one specimen sequenced in a study of identical twins listed by TCRdb under 2016. Library method: 5' RACE. The sequencer listed for this sample is Illumina HiSeq 2000. Starting from the raw public reads, TCRdb applied fastp trimming at Q25, assembled clones with MiXCR and retained in-frame beta chains. Rows matching on CDR3 protein sequence are summarized as one entry with the most common DNA and genes. Recorded for this sample are about 520,000 distinct CDR3 sequences; around 20% of them occurred a single time. Approximately 0.95% of the sample is in the top ten clones. The sample was also reused in another study, on T cells expressing NK-cell markers.

Sequencing was performed on CD4+ T cells sorted from blood. These receptors were obtained from a woman aged 18-30 years in good health.

The rearrangement uses TRBV12-5 and TRBJ2-3; the D is unclear. Germline V gene lookup returns CDR1 LGHNT and CDR2 FRNRAP. The CDR3 is 15 residues long. V was cut by 0 bases and J by 2 bases, with 9 bases left in between. For the CDR3, the DNA is TGTGCTAGTGGTTTGGTAGTGGGGTCCACAGATACGCAGTATTTT. Translated, it gives CASGLVVGSTDTQYF.

CDR3 sequence (DNA): TGTGCCAGTTGCCTTGACAGCTACTATGGCTACACCTTC. Residues: CASCLDSYYGYTF. The V gene is TRBV19, the J gene TRBJ1-2; D may be TRBD1 (5 bases). The germline V gene encodes CDR1 LNHDA and CDR2 SQIVND (reference sequence). V was trimmed by 8 bases and J by 3 bases, leaving 13 bases between them. The CDR3 has 13 residues.

This clonotype has just one count. The CDR3 loop reads CASSSQGGAGGTQYF. The CDR3, as DNA: TGTGCCAGCAGCTCCCAGGGGGGGGCAGGTGGTACGCAGTATTTT. This chain joins TRBV11-3 and TRBJ2-3; tentatively, D is TRBD1 or TRBD2 (7 bases each). V was trimmed by 4 bases and J by 8 bases, leaving 19 bases between them. Germline CDR1 and CDR2: SGHNT and YENEEA. The CDR3 spans 15 residues.

This chain uses TRBV5-1 with TRBJ1-5, with D perhaps TRBD1 (5 bases). The CDR3 consists of 15 residues. Trimming took 5 bases from V and 0 from J, leaving 12 bases between them. The germline CDR1 and CDR2 sequences are SGHRS and YFSETQ. The CDR3 sequence: CASRKDNYSNQPQHF. Written as DNA, the CDR3 is TGCGCCAGCAGAAAGGACAATTATAGCAATCAGCCCCAGCATTTT. Looking up the rest from reference TRBV5-1 and TRBJ1-5 gives the full variable domain: KAGVTQTPRYLIKTRGQQVTLSCSPISGHRSVSWYQQTPGQGLQFLFEYFSETQRNKGNFPGRFSGRQFSNSRSEMNVSTLELGDSALYLCASRKDNYSNQPQHFGDGTRLSIL.

V gene TRBV6-1 combines with J gene TRBJ1-1; D gene unclear. The germline gives CDR1 MNHNS, CDR2 SASEGT. The CDR3 runs 15 residues. V lost 5 bases and J lost 0, with 13 bases in between. The CDR3, as DNA: TGTGCCAGCAGTCCTACACCGAGATTGAACACTGAAGCTTTCTTT. It codes for CASSPTPRLNTEAFF.

The rearrangement joins TRBV20-1 to TRBJ2-5; possible D gene TRBD2, 6 bases. V was clipped by 3 bases and J by 1 base, with 15 bases between them. The length of the CDR3 is 15 residues. Germline CDR1 is DFQATT and CDR2 is SNEGSKA (reference sequence). This CDR3 reads CSARPLGRGQETQYF. CDR3 nucleotide sequence: TGCAGTGCTAGGCCCTTGGGGCGGGGCCAAGAGACCCAGTACTTC.

The rearrangement joins TRBV5-4 to TRBJ2-2; D ambiguous. This CDR3 region has 15 residues. V dropped 4 bases and J dropped 4 bases, with 14 bases sitting between them. Germline CDR1 is SGHNT and CDR2 is YYREEE (reference sequence). The CDR3, as DNA: TGTGCCAGCAGCCCGCCTCCCCCCACCACCGGGGAGCTGTTTTTT. As protein: CASSPPPPTTGELFF.

This CDR3 reads CASSVAGPGGANVLTF. The CDR3 coding sequence is TGTGCCAGCAGCGTAGCAGGACCTGGCGGGGCCAACGTCCTGACTTTC. This chain joins TRBV9 and TRBJ2-6; D gene ambiguous. V lost 0 bases to trimming and J lost 4 bases, with 11 bases between them. This CDR3 is built from 16 residues. Germline V lookup: CDR1 SGDLS, CDR2 YYNGEE.

There are a few counts of this clonotype. The gene calls are TRBV20-1 and TRBJ1-6; D not resolved. V dropped 0 bases and J dropped 9 bases, with 12 bases sitting between them. Germline V gene data show CDR1 as DFQATT and CDR2 as SNEGSKA (reference sequence). This CDR3 contains 14 residues. Written as DNA, the CDR3 is TGCAGTGCTAGAGATGGAGGGCGGTCTTCACCCCTCCACTTT. This translates into CSARDGGRSSPLHF.

V gene TRBV7-2 combines with J gene TRBJ2-2; D possibly uses TRBD1 or TRBD2 (5 bases each). This CDR3 spans 14 amino acids. V lost 2 bases and J 4 bases, leaving 8 bases between the germline ends. CDR1 and CDR2 from the germline V gene are SGHTA and FQGNSA. DNA for the CDR3: TGTGCCAGCAGCTTATCGGGGACCACCGGGGAGCTGTTTTTT. This translates into CASSLSGTTGELFF.

The chain uses TRBV4-2 and TRBJ1-1; 7 bases fit TRBD1. This CDR3 comprises 16 residues. With 3 bases clipped from V and 2 bases from J, the junction kept 9 bases outside the gene matches. The V gene's germline CDR1 is LGHNA and CDR2 YNFKEQ. CDR3 sequence (DNA): TGTGCCAGCAGCCAGGAAACCACAGGGGTAAACACTGAAGCTTTCTTT. Translation gives CASSQETTGVNTEAFF.

This clonotype was picked up a small number of times. This chain uses TRBV20-1 with TRBJ2-5; D remains unclear. The V end was cut by 5 bases, the J end by 5 bases, with 12 bases between. The CDR3 totals 12 residues. From germline, CDR1 is DFQATT and CDR2 SNEGSKA (reference sequence). The CDR3 DNA follows: TGCAGTGCTGTCCGCCCCGTGGAGACCCAGTACTTC. This codes for CSAVRPVETQYF.

The V and J genes are TRBV7-2 and TRBJ2-7; maybe TRBD2 (5 bases). Trimming took 7 bases from V and 2 from J, leaving 15 bases between them. This CDR3 has 14 amino acids. The germline V gene encodes CDR1 SGHTA and CDR2 FQGNSA. The CDR3 region is CASTLRGKPYEQYF. DNA of the CDR3: TGTGCCAGCACCCTCAGAGGGAAACCCTACGAGCAGTACTTC.

This clonotype is a singleton in its sample. The chain recombines TRBV5-1 with TRBJ1-4, with 10 bases lining up with TRBD1. V shed 7 bases and J 8 bases; nucleotides not matched to a gene: 5. The CDR3 covers 13 residues. Germline assignment: CDR1 SGHRS and CDR2 YFSETQ. The CDR3 here is CASRGDRGEKLFF. The CDR3 DNA follows: TGCGCCAGCCGAGGGGACAGGGGAGAAAAACTGTTTTTT.

This clonotype came up a few times. The gene calls are TRBV6-5 and TRBJ1-2; 10 nucleotides align to TRBD1. V lost 4 bases, J lost 5 bases, and 7 bases stayed unmatched. CDR1 MNHEY and CDR2 SVGAGI come from the germline V gene. The CDR3 is 15 residues long. The CDR3 spells CASSFGTGAPYGYTF. The CDR3 DNA reads TGTGCCAGCAGTTTTGGGACAGGGGCCCCTTATGGCTACACCTTC.

The rearrangement uses TRBV12-3 or TRBV12-4 and TRBJ1-1, with D hard to call. With 3 bases removed from V and 10 bases from J, the gap between germline ends came to 12 bases. The CDR3 consists of 12 residues. CDR3 coding DNA: TGTGCCAGCAGTTTGAAAAGTTTTGGAGCTTTCTTT. It translates to CASSLKSFGAFF.

This clonotype has more than one count but fewer than ten. V usage is TRBV12-3 or TRBV12-4 and J usage is TRBJ2-7, with 7 bases identical to TRBD2. The V gene end was trimmed by 3 bases and the J gene end by 3 bases; junction bases not matched to a gene: 8. There are 15 residues in the CDR3. DNA of the CDR3: TGTGCCAGCAGTTTCTTGTCGGGAGGTTACTACGAGCAGTACTTC. Amino acids: CASSFLSGGYYEQYF.

The table lists this clonotype with a few counts. The chain couples TRBV9 to TRBJ2-5; D is unresolved. The ends were cut back, 0 bases at V and 4 bases at J, with 7 bases in the middle. CDR3 length equals 13 residues. In germline, CDR1 is SGDLS, CDR2 YYNGEE. This CDR3 reads CASSVAGIETQYF. The CDR3 DNA reads as TGTGCCAGCAGCGTAGCTGGAATAGAGACCCAGTACTTC.

V gene TRBV5-1 combines with J gene TRBJ2-7; D gene unclear. Between the trimmed V and J ends, which lost 2 bases and 4 bases, there was a span of 13 bases. Germline V gene sequence: CDR1 SGHRS, CDR2 YFSETQ. The CDR3 sequence is 14 residues long. DNA of the CDR3: TGCGCCAGCAGCTTCACCCCAGGATCGTACGAGCAGTACTTC. Translated, it gives CASSFTPGSYEQYF. The full variable domain, with the rest looked up from reference TRBV5-1 and TRBJ2-7, is KAGVTQTPRYLIKTRGQQVTLSCSPISGHRSVSWYQQTPGQGLQFLFEYFSETQRNKGNFPGRFSGRQFSNSRSEMNVSTLELGDSALYLCASSFTPGSYEQYFGPGTRLTVT.

The gene calls are TRBV6-1 and TRBJ2-3; D might be TRBD1 or TRBD2, each matching 5 bases. The germline gives CDR1 MNHNS, CDR2 SASEGT. This CDR3 is 15 amino acids long. V gave up 5 bases and J gave up 0 bases, with 12 bases separating them. CDR3 sequence reads: CASSRWDGSTDTQYF. DNA for the CDR3: TGTGCCAGCAGTCGATGGGACGGGAGCACAGATACGCAGTATTTT.

This clonotype was counted a few times. This chain uses TRBV12-3 or TRBV12-4 with TRBJ2-7; TRBD1 matches 7 bases. Trimming took 5 bases from V and 2 from J; bases not matched to a gene: 12. This CDR3 has 16 amino acids. The CDR3 sequence is CASSPLTGFPAYEQYF. Written as DNA, the CDR3 is TGTGCCAGCAGTCCCCTGACAGGGTTTCCCGCCTACGAGCAGTACTTC.

This clonotype was observed many times. The rearrangement joins TRBV7-3 to TRBJ2-3; D uncertain. V lost 1 base and J lost 6, with 8 bases in between. CDR3 size: 13 residues. The V gene's germline CDR1 is SGHTA and CDR2 FQGTGA. CDR3 nucleotides: TGTGCCAGCAGCTTAAATCAGGAGGATACGCAGTATTTT. Its translation: CASSLNQEDTQYF.

In this sample, this clonotype turned up a few times. J is TRBJ1-4 and V is TRBV5-5; D ambiguous. V dropped 0 bases and J dropped 2 bases, with 11 bases sitting between them. CDR3 length equals 16 residues. Germline V lookup: CDR1 SGHKS, CDR2 YYEKEE (reference sequence). CDR3 sequence: CASSLGPSRTNEKLFF. The CDR3 coding sequence is TGTGCCAGCAGCTTGGGTCCCTCCCGGACTAATGAAAAACTGTTTTTT.

This clonotype came up many times. This sequence joins TRBV12-3 or TRBV12-4 and TRBJ2-4, with 7 bases that match TRBD2. This CDR3 has 15 residues. V was pared by 3 bases and J by 8 bases, with 10 bases of the junction left unmatched. CDR3 amino acids: CASSFGLVRVDIQYF. The CDR3, as DNA: TGTGCCAGCAGTTTTGGACTAGTCCGGGTGGACATTCAGTACTTC.

This chain connects TRBV7-2 to TRBJ2-2; D is possibly TRBD1 (6 bases). CDR1 and CDR2 from the germline V gene are SGHTA and FQGNSA. CDR3 size: 17 residues. V lost 5 bases and J 0 bases, leaving 16 bases between the germline ends. CDR3 region: CASSQRQAYTNTGELFF. The CDR3 region has the DNA TGTGCCAGCAGCCAAAGACAGGCGTACACGAACACCGGGGAGCTGTTTTTT. The whole variable domain, remainder taken from reference TRBV7-2 and TRBJ2-2, is GAGVSQSPSNKVTEKGKDVELRCDPISGHTALYWYRQSLGQGLEFLIYFQGNSAPDKSGLPSDRFSAERTGGSVSTLTIQRTQQEDSAVYLCASSQRQAYTNTGELFFGEGSRLTVL.

In DNA, the CDR3 is TGTGCCAGCAGCGTAGTAATTCAACGGGGACTTTGCACAGATACGCAGTATTTT. Its protein product is CASSVVIQRGLCTDTQYF. The J gene is TRBJ2-3, the V gene TRBV9; a weak D match, TRBD2 (6 bases). Between the trimmed V and J ends, which lost 0 bases and 1 base, there was a span of 18 bases. There are 18 residues in the CDR3. Looked up from germline, CDR1 is SGDLS and CDR2 is YYNGEE.

This clonotype was seen a few times. The chain links TRBV7-9 to TRBJ2-7; TRBD2 aligns across 8 bases. V shed 1 base, J shed 0 bases, and the junction held 5 bases outside the gene matches. This CDR3 spans 16 amino acids. The V gene's germline CDR1 is SEHNR and CDR2 FQNEAQ (reference sequence). CDR3 nucleotide sequence: TGTGCCAGCAGCTTAGTGTCGGGAGGGCCCTCCTACGAGCAGTACTTC. It translates to CASSLVSGGPSYEQYF.

The chain couples TRBV15 to TRBJ2-1, with 8 bases lining up with TRBD1. Looked up from germline, CDR1 is LNHNV and CDR2 is YYDKDF (reference sequence). The CDR3 contains 15 residues. The V and J ends lost 10 bases and 6 bases, in that order; junction bases with no gene match: 14. The chain's CDR3 is CAKGQASRPSNEQFF. Written as DNA, the CDR3 is TGTGCCAAGGGACAGGCTAGCCGCCCTTCCAATGAGCAGTTCTTC.